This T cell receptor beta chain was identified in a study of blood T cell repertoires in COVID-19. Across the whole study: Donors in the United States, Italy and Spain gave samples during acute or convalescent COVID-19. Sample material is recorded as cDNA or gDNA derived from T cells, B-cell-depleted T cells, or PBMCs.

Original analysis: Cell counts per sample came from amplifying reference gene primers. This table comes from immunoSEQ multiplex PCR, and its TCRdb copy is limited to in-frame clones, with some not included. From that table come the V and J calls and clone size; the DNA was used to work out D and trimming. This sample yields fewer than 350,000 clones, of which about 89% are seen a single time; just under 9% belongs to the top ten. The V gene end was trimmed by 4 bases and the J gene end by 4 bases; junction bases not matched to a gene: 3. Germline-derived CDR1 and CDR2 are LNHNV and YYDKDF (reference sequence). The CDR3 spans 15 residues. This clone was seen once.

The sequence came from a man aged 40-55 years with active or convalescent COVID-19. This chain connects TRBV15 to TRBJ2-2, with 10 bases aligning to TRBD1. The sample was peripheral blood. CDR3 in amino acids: CATSNRDRGTGELFF. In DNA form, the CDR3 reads TGTGCCACCAGCAACCGGGACAGGGGCACCGGGGAGCTGTTTTTT. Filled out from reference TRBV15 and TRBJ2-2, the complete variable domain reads DAMVIQNPRYQVTQFGKPVTLSCSQTLNHNVMYWYQQKSSQAPKLLFHYYDKDFNNEADTPDNFQSRRPNTSFCFLDIRSPGLGDTAMYLCATSNRDRGTGELFFGEGSRLTVL.